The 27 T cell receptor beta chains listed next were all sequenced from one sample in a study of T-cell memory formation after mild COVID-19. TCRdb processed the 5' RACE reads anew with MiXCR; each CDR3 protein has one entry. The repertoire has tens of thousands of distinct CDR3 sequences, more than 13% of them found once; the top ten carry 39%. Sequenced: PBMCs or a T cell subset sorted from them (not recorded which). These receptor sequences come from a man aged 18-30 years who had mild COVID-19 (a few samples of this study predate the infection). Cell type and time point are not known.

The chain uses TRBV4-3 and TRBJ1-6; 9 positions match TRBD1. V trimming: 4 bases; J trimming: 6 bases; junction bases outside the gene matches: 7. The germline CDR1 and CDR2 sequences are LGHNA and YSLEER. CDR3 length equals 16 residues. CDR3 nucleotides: TGCGCCAGCAGCCCCCGACAGGGGGGTTTTAATTCACCCCTCCACTTT. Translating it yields CASSPRQGGFNSPLHF.

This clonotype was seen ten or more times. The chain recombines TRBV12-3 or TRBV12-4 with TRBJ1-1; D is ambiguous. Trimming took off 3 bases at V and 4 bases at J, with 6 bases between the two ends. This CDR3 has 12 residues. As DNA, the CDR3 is TGTGCCAGCAGTTTCGGCGGCACTGAAGCTTTCTTT. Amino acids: CASSFGGTEAFF.

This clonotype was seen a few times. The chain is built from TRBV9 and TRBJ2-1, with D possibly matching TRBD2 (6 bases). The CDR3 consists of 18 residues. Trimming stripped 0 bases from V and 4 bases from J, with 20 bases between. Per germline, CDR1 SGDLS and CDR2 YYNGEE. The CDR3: CASSVGPEGTPPYNEQFF. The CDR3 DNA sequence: TGTGCCAGCAGCGTAGGGCCCGAGGGGACTCCACCGTACAATGAGCAGTTCTTC.

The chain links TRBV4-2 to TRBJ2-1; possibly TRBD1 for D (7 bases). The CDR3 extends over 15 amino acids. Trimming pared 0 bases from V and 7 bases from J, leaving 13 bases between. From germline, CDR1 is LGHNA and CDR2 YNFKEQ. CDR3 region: CASSQDPAGGNEQFF. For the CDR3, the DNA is TGTGCCAGCAGCCAAGATCCCGCAGGGGGGAATGAGCAGTTCTTC.

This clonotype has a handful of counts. In DNA form, the CDR3 reads TGTGCCAGCAGCCTAGGGTGGGGCACAGATACGCAGTATTTT. The encoded protein is CASSLGWGTDTQYF. The rearrangement links TRBV6-2 or TRBV6-3 to TRBJ2-3; D remains unclear. The V and J ends lost 6 bases and 1 base respectively, with 11 bases between them. The CDR3 runs to 14 residues. The V gene's germline CDR1 is MNHEY and CDR2 SVGEGT.

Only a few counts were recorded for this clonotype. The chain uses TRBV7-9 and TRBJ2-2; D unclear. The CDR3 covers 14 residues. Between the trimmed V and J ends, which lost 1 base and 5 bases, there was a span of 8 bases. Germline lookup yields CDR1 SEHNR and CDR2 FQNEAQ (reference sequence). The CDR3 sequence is CASSLVSLTGELFF. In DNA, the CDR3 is TGTGCCAGCAGCTTAGTGTCGCTAACCGGGGAGCTGTTTTTT.

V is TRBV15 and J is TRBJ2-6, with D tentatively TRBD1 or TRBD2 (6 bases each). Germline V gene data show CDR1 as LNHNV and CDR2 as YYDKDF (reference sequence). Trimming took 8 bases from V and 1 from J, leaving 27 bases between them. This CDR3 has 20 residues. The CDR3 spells CATGHDGSAGDSSGANVLTF. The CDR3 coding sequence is TGTGCCACCGGACACGATGGGTCGGCAGGGGACTCGTCTGGGGCCAACGTCCTGACTTTC.

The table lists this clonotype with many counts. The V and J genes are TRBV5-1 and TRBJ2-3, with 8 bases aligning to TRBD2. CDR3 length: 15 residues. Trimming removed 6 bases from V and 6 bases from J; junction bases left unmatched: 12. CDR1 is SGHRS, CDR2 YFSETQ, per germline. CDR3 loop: CASTPVGGGPDTQYF. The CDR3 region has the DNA TGCGCCAGCACCCCGGTGGGCGGGGGGCCGGATACGCAGTATTTT.

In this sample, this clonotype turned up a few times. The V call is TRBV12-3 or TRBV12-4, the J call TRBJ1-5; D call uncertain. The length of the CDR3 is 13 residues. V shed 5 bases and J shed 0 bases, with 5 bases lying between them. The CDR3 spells CASSPLSNQPQHF. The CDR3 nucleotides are TGTGCCAGCAGTCCCCTTAGCAATCAGCCCCAGCATTTT.

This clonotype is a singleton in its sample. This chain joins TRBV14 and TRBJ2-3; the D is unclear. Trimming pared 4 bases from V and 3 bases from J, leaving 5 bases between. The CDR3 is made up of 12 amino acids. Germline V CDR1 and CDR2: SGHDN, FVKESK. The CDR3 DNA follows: TGTGCCAGCAGCCTACCGACAGATACGCAGTATTTT. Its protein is CASSLPTDTQYF.

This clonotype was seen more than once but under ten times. CDR3: CASNGKGQGPYEQYF. CDR3 DNA: TGTGCCAGCAATGGGAAGGGACAGGGCCCCTACGAGCAGTACTTC. The rearrangement links TRBV6-4 to TRBJ2-7; 9 nucleotides align to TRBD1. The CDR3 is 15 residues long. With V trimmed by 7 bases and J by 2 bases, 9 bases remained unmatched. Germline loops: CDR1 MRHNA, CDR2 SNTAGT.

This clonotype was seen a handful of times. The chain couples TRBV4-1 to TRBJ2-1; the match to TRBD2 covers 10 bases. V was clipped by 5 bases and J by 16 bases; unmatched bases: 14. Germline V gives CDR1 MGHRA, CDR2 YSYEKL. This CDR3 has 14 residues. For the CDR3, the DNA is TGCGCCAGCAGCACCGGGACTAGCGTGCCGGGGCGATTCTTC. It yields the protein CASSTGTSVPGRFF.

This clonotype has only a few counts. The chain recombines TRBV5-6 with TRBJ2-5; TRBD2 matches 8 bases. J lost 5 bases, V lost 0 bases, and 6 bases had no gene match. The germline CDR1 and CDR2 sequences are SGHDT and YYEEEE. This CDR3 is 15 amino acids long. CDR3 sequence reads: CASSLDGLARETQYF. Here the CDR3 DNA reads TGTGCCAGCAGCTTGGACGGACTAGCACGTGAGACCCAGTACTTC.

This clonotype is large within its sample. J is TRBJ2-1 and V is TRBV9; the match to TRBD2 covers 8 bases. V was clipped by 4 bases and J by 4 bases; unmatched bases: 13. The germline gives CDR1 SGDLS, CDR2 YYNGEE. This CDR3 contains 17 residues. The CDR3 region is CASSPGGVGGGYNEQFF. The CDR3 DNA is TGTGCCAGCAGCCCCGGAGGAGTCGGCGGGGGGTACAATGAGCAGTTCTTC.

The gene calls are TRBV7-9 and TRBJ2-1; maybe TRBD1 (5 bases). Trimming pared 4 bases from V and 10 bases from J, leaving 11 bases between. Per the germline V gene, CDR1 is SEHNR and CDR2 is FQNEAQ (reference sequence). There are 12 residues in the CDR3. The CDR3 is CASSSTGYEQFF. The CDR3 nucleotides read TGTGCCAGCAGCTCAACAGGCTACGAGCAGTTCTTC.

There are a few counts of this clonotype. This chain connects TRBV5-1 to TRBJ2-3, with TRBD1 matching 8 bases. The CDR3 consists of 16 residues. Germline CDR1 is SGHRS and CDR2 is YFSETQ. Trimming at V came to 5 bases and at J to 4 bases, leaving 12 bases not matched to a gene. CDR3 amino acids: CASRAERQGLPDTQYF. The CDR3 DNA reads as TGCGCCAGCAGAGCTGAGCGACAGGGGTTACCAGATACGCAGTATTTT. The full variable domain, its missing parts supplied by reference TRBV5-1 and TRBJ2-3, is KAGVTQTPRYLIKTRGQQVTLSCSPISGHRSVSWYQQTPGQGLQFLFEYFSETQRNKGNFPGRFSGRQFSNSRSEMNVSTLELGDSALYLCASRAERQGLPDTQYFGPGTRLTVL.

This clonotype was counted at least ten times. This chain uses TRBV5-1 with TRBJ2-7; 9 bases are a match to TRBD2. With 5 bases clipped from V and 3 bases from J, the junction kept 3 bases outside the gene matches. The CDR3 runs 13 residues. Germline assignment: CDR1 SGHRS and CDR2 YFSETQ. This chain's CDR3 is CASRWTSDYEQYF. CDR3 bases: TGCGCCAGCAGGTGGACTAGCGACTACGAGCAGTACTTC. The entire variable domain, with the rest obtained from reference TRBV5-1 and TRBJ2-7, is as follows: KAGVTQTPRYLIKTRGQQVTLSCSPISGHRSVSWYQQTPGQGLQFLFEYFSETQRNKGNFPGRFSGRQFSNSRSEMNVSTLELGDSALYLCASRWTSDYEQYFGPGTRLTVT.

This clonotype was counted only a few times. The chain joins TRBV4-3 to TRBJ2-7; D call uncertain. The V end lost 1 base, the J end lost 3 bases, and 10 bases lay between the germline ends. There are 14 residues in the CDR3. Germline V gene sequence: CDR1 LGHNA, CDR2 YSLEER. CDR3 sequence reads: CASSQGALNYEQYF. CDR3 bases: TGCGCCAGCAGCCAAGGAGCACTCAACTACGAGCAGTACTTC.

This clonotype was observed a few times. DNA of the CDR3: TGTGCCAGCAGTCGGACTAGCGGGCCCCAAGAGACCCAGTACTTC. This sequence encodes CASSRTSGPQETQYF. The chain has TRBV7-6 and TRBJ2-5, with 11 bases matching TRBD2. V gave up 6 bases and J gave up 1 base; unmatched junction bases: 4. The length of the CDR3 is 15 residues. Germline V CDR1 and CDR2: SGHVS, FNYEAQ.

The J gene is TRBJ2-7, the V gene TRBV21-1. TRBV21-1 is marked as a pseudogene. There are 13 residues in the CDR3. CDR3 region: CASSKVSNYEQYV. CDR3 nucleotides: TGTGCCAGCAGCAAAGTTTCCAACTACGAGCAGTACGTC.

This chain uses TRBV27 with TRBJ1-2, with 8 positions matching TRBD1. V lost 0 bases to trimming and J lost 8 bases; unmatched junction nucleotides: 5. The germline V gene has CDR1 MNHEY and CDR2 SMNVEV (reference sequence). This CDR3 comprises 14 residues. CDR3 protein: CASSLSGQGGGYTF. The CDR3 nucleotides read TGTGCCAGCAGTTTATCTGGACAGGGTGGCGGCTACACCTTC.

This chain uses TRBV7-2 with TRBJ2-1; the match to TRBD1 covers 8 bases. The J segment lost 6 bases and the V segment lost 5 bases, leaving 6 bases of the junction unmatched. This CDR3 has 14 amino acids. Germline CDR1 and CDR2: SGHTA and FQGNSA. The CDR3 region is CASSPTGAGNEQFF. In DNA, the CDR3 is TGTGCCAGCAGCCCGACAGGGGCGGGCAATGAGCAGTTCTTC.

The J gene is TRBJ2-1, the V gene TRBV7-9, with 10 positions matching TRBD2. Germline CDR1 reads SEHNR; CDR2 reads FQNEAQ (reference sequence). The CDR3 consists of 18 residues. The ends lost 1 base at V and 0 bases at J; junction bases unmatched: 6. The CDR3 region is CASSLGILAGSSYNEQFF. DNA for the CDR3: TGTGCCAGCAGCTTAGGGATACTAGCGGGGTCCTCCTACAATGAGCAGTTCTTC.

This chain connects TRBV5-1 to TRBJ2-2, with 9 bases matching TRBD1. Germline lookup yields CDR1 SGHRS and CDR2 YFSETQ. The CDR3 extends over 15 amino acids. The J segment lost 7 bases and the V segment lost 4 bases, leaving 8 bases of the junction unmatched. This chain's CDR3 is CASSVGQGGIGELFF. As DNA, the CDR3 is TGCGCCAGCAGCGTGGGACAGGGAGGGATCGGGGAGCTGTTTTTT.

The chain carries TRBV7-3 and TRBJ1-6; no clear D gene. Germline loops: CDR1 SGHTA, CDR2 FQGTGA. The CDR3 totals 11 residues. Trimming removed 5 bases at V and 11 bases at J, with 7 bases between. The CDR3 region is CASSPSPPLHF. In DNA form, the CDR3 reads TGTGCCAGCAGCCCGAGCCCACCCCTCCACTTT.

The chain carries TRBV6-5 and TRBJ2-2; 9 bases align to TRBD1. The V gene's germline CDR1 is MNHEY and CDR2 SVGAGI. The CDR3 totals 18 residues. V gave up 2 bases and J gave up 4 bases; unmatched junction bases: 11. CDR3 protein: CASSYAPWDREITGELFF. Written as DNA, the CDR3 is TGTGCCAGCAGTTACGCCCCATGGGACAGGGAAATCACCGGGGAGCTGTTTTTT.

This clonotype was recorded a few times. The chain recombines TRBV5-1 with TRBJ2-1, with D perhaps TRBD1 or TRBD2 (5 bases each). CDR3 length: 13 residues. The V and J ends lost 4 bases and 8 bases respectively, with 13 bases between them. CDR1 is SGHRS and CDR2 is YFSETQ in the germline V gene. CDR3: CASSTRGVDEQFF. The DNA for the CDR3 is TGCGCCAGCAGCACTAGGGGAGTGGATGAGCAGTTCTTC.